Shown below are 15 T cell receptor beta chains from a single sample sequenced in a study of shared clonotypes between healthy human individuals. Using immunoSEQ multiplex PCR, the repertoire was profiled, and TCRdb retains in-frame clones only, with some absent. Of about 2.5 million clones in the sample, less than 95% were seen once. Sequenced sample: naive CD4+ T cells from PBMCs. Subset in this sample: CD45RA+ positively selected. These receptors came from a man aged 18 to 35 in good health. Some clones in this sample may be carry-over from other donors' samples.

The chain has TRBV27 and TRBJ2-1; 9 bases line up with TRBD2. V dropped 7 bases and J dropped 6; count of bases not matched to a gene: 13. The length of the CDR3 is 16 residues. From germline, CDR1 is MNHEY and CDR2 SMNVEV (reference sequence). CDR3 sequence (DNA): TGTGCCAGCACATCCGGCCTAGCGGGAAGGGGCAATGAGCAGTTCTTC. It specifies CASTSGLAGRGNEQFF.

This clone was seen more than once but under ten times. CDR3 loop: CASSTNTGATEAFF. The CDR3 DNA reads TGCGCCAGCAGCACTAACACAGGGGCCACTGAAGCTTTCTTT. The rearrangement uses TRBV5-1 and TRBJ1-1; TRBD1 matches at 7 bases. Germline V gene data show CDR1 as SGHRS and CDR2 as YFSETQ. The CDR3 is 14 amino acids. J gave up 4 bases and V 4 bases, and 7 bases lay outside the gene matches.

V gene TRBV7-9 combines with J gene TRBJ2-2; 9 nucleotides align to TRBD2. With V trimmed by 5 bases and J by 1 base, 11 bases remained unmatched. The CDR3 sequence is 18 residues long. Germline values: CDR1 SEHNR, CDR2 FQNEAQ (reference sequence). CDR3 protein: CASSPLGLAGMNTGELFF. In DNA form, the CDR3 reads TGTGCCAGCAGCCCCCTGGGCCTAGCGGGAATGAACACCGGGGAGCTGTTTTTT.

The rearrangement joins TRBV5-1 to TRBJ1-2; D perhaps matches TRBD1 (6 bases). CDR3 length: 14 residues. Looked up from germline, CDR1 is SGHRS and CDR2 is YFSETQ. Between the trimmed V and J ends, which lost 0 bases and 8 bases, there was a span of 14 bases. The CDR3 DNA reads TGCGCCAGCAGCTTGGGGGACACCAAACGGGGCTACACCTTC. Translation gives CASSLGDTKRGYTF.

The CDR3 DNA reads as TGTGCCAGCAGCAAGCCGGGACACAGGGGGGTTCAGCCCCAGCATTTT. Its translation: CASSKPGHRGVQPQHF. V is TRBV21-1 and J is TRBJ1-5; the table's D gene call, TRBD1, was not cross checked with the DNA. TRBV21-1 is an annotated pseudogene. This CDR3 spans 16 amino acids.

The chain has TRBV19 and TRBJ2-1, with 7 bases fitting TRBD2. V lost 6 bases, J lost 3 bases, and 2 bases stayed unmatched. The germline V gene has CDR1 LNHDA and CDR2 SQIVND (reference sequence). This CDR3 contains 13 residues. The DNA of the CDR3 is TGTGCCAGTAGGGCTAGCGGCTACAATGAGCAGTTCTTC. Its translation is CASRASGYNEQFF. Based on the CDR3 plus reference TRBV19 and TRBJ2-1, the full variable domain is DGGITQSPKYLFRKEGQNVTLSCEQNLNHDAMYWYRQDPGQGLRLIYYSQIVNDFQKGDIAEGYSVSREKKESFPLTVTSAQKNPTAFYLCASRASGYNEQFFGPGTRLTVL.

This chain links TRBV28 with TRBJ2-7; 8 bases line up with TRBD2. Germline CDR1 reads MDHEN; CDR2 reads SYDVKM. Trimming took 8 bases from V and 3 from J; bases not matched to a gene: 6. The CDR3 runs 13 residues. The CDR3 bases are TGTGCCAGCTCAAGGCTAGCGGGCTACGAGCAGTACTTC. This codes for CASSRLAGYEQYF.

The V gene is TRBV4-3, the J gene TRBJ2-1; weak D call: TRBD2 (6 bases). With 0 bases removed from V and 4 bases from J, the gap between germline ends came to 10 bases. The length of the CDR3 is 15 residues. The V gene's germline CDR1 is LGHNA and CDR2 YSLEER. CDR3 residues: CASSQEGGEYNEQFF. The CDR3 nucleotides are TGCGCCAGCAGCCAAGAGGGCGGGGAATACAATGAGCAGTTCTTC.

The chain has TRBV2 and TRBJ2-7; TRBD2 aligns across 7 bases. Germline CDR1 reads SNHLY; CDR2 reads FYNNEI. The CDR3 is 13 amino acids. With V trimmed by 7 bases and J by 2 bases, 5 bases remained unmatched. The chain's CDR3 is CASKLAVAYEQYF. CDR3 in DNA: TGTGCCAGCAAGCTAGCGGTCGCCTACGAGCAGTACTTC.

This chain links TRBV2 with TRBJ2-7; TRBD2 is a possible D gene (6 bases). The germline CDR1 and CDR2 sequences are SNHLY and FYNNEI. The CDR3 consists of 10 residues. V was trimmed by 9 bases and J by 7 bases, leaving 10 bases between them. Written as DNA, the CDR3 is TGTGCCAGTCGGGGGTGGGAGCAGTACTTC. Translating gives CASRGWEQYF.

This CDR3 is CSVDVRGNTEAFF. The CDR3 region has the DNA TGCAGCGTTGATGTACGGGGTAACACTGAAGCTTTCTTT. V is TRBV29-1 and J is TRBJ1-1; D is unresolved. The CDR3 totals 13 residues. Trimming shortened V by 3 bases and J by 2 bases, and 10 bases separated the two germline ends. CDR1 is SQVTM and CDR2 is ANQGSEA in the germline V gene.

This chain links TRBV12-5 with TRBJ2-3, with 9 nucleotides matching TRBD2. CDR1 is LGHNT, CDR2 FRNRAP, per germline. V lost 1 base to trimming and J lost 2 bases; unmatched junction nucleotides: 4. This CDR3 region has 16 residues. The CDR3 loop is CASGLGLAVITDTQYF. CDR3 coding DNA: TGTGCTAGTGGTTTGGGACTAGCGGTAATCACAGATACGCAGTATTTT.

The chain links TRBV28 to TRBJ2-7; tentative D call: TRBD2 (5 bases). V shed 7 bases and J shed 3 bases, with 19 bases lying between them. The germline gives CDR1 MDHEN, CDR2 SYDVKM. This CDR3 spans 15 amino acids. The CDR3 protein is CASTPLREYDYEQYF. The CDR3 bases are TGTGCCAGCACCCCCCTCCGGGAATACGACTACGAGCAGTACTTC.

The V gene is TRBV6-1, the J gene TRBJ2-7; D is perhaps TRBD2 (6 bases). The V end was cut by 7 bases, the J end by 6 bases, with 19 bases between. This CDR3 region has 14 residues. Germline CDR1 MNHNS, CDR2 SASEGT. The CDR3 DNA sequence: TGTGCCAGCACAGCGGGCCCGGGGATGGGCGAGCAGTACTTC. Translating gives CASTAGPGMGEQYF.

The CDR3 DNA reads as TGTGCCAGCCGTCGTAGTTTGGGGGCCGGGGAGACCCAGTACTTC. Translation gives CASRRSLGAGETQYF. The rearrangement uses TRBV25-1 and TRBJ2-5; possible D gene TRBD1, 6 bases. The CDR3 extends over 15 amino acids. V was pared by 8 bases and J by 5 bases, with 21 bases between. Germline assignment: CDR1 MGHDK and CDR2 SYGVNS. The entire variable domain, with the rest obtained from reference TRBV25-1 and TRBJ2-5, is as follows: EADIYQTPRYLVIGTGKKITLECSQTMGHDKMYWYQQDPGMELHLIHYSYGVNSTEKGDLSSESTVSRIRTEHFPLTLESARPSHTSQYLCASRRSLGAGETQYFGPGTRLLVL.